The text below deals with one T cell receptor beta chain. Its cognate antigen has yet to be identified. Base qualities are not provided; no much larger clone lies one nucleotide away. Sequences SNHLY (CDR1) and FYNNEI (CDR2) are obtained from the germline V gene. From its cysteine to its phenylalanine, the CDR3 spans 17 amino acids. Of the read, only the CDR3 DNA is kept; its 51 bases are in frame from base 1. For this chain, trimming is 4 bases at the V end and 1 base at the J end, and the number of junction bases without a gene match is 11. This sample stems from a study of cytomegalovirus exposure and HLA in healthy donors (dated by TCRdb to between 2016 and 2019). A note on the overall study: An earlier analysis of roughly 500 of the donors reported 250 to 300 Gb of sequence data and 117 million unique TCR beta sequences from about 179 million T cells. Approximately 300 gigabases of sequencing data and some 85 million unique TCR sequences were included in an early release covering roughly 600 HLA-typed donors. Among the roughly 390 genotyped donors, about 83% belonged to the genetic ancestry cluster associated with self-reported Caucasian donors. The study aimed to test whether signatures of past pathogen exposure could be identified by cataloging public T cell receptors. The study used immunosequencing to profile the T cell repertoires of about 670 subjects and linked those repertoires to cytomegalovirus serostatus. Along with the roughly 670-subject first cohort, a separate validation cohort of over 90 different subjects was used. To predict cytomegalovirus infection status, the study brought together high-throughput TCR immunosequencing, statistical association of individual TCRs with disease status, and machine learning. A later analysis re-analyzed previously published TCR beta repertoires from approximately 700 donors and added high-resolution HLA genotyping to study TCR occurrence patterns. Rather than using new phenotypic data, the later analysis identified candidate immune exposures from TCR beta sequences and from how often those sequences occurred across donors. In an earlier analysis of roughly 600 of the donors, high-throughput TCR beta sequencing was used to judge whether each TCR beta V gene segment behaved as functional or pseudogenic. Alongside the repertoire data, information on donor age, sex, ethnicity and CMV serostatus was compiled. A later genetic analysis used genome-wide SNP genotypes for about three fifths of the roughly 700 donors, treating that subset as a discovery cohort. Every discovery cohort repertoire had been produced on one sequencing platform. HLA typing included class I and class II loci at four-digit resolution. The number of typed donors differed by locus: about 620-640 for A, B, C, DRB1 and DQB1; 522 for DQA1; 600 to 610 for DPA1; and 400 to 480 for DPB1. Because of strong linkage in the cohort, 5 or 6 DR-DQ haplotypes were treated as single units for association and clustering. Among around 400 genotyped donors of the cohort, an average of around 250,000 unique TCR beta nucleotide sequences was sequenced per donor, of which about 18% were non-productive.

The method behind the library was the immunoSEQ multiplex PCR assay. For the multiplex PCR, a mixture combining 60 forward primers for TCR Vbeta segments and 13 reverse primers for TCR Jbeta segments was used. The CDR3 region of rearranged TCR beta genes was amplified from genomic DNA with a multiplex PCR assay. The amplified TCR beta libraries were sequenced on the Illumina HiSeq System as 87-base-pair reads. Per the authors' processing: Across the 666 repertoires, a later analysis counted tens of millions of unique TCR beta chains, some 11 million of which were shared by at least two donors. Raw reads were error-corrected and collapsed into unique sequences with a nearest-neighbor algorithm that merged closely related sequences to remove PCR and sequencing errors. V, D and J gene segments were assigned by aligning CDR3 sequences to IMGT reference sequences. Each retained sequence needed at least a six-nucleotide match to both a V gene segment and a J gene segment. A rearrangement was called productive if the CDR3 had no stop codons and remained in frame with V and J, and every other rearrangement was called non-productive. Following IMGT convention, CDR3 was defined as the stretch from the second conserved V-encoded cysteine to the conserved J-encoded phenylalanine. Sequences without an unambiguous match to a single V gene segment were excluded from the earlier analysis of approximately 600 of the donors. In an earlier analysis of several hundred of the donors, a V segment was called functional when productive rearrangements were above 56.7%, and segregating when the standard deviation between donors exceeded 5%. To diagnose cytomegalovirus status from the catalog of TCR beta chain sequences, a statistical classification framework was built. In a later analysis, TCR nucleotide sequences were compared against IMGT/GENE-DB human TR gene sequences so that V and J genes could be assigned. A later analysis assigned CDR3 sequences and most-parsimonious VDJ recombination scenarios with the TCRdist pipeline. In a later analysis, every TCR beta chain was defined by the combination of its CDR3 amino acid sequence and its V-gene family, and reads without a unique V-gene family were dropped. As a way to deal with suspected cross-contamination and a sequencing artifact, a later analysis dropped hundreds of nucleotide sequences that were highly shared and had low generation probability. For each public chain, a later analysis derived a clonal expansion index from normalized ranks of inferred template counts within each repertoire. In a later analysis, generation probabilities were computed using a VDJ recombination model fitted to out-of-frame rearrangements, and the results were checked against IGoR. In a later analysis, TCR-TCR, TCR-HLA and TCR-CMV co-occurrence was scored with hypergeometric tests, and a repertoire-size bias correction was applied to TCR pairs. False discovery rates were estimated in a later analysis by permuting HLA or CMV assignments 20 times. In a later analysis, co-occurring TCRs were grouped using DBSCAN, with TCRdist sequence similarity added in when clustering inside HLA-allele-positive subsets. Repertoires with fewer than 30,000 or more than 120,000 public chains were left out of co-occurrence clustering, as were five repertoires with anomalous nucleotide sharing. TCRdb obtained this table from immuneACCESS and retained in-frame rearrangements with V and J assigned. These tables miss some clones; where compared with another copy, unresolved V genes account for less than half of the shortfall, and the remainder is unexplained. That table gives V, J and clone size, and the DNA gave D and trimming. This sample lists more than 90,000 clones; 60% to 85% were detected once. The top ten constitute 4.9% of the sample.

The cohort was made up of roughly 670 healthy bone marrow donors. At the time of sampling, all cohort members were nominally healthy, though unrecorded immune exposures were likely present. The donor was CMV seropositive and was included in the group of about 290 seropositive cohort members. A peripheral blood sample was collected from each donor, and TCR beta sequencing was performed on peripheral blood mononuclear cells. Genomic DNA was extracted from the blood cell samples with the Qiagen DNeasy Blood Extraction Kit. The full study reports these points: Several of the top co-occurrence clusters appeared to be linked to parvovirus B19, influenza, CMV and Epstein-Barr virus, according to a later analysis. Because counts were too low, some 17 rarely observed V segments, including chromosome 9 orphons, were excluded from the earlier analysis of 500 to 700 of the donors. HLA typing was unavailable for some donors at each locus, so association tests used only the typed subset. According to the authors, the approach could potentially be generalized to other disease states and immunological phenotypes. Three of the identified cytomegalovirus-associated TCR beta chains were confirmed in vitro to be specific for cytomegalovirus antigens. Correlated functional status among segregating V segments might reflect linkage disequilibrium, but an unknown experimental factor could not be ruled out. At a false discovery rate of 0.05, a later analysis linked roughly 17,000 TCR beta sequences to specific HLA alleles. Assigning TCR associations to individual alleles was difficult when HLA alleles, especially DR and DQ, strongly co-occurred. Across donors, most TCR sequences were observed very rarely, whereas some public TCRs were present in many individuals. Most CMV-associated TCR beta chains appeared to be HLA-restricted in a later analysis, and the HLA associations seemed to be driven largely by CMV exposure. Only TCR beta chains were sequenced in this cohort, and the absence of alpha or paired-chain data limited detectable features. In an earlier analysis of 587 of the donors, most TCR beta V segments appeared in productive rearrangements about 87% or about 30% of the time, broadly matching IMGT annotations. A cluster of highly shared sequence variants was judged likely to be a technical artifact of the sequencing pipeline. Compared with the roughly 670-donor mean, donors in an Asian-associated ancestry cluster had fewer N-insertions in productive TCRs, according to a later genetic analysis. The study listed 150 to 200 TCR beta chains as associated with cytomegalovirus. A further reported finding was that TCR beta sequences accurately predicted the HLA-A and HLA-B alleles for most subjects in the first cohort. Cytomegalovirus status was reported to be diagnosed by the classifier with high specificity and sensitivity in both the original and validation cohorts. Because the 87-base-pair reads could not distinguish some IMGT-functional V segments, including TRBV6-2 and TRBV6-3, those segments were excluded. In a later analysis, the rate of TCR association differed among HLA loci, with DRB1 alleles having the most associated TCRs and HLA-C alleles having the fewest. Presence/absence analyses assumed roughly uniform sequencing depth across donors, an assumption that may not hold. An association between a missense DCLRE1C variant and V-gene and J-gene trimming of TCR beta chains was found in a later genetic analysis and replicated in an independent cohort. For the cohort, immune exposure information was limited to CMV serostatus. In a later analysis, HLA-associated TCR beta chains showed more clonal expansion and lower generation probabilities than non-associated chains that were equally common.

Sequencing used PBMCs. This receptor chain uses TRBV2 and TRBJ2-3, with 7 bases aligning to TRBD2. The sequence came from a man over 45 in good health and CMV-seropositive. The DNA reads TGTGCCAGCAGTGTGCCCGTACTAGCGATACGCACAGATACGCAGTATTTT. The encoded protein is CASSVPVLAIRTDTQYF.